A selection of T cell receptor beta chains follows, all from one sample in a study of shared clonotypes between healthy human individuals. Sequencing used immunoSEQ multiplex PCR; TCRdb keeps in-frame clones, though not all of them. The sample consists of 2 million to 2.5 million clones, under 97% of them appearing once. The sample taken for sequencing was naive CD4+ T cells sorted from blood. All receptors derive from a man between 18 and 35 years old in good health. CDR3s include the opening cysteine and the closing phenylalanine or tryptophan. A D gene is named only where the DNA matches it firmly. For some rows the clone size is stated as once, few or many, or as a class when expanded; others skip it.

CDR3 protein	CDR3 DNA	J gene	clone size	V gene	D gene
CASSRIDGHSNQPQHF	TGTGCCAGCAGTCGCATCGACGGACATAGCAATCAGCCCCAGCATTTT	TRBJ1-5	.	TRBV27	.
CASSLGLASYNEQFF	TGCGCCAGCAGCTTGGGACTAGCTTCCTACAATGAGCAGTTCTTC	TRBJ2-1	.	TRBV5-1	TRBD2
CASSPRLAGGVDTQYF	TGTGCCAGCTCACCGCGGCTAGCGGGAGGCGTAGATACGCAGTATTTT	TRBJ2-3	.	TRBV18	TRBD2
CASSPQRAYEQYF	TGTGCCAGCAGTCCCCAGCGGGCCTACGAGCAGTACTTC	TRBJ2-7	.	TRBV6-5	.
CASGGYTDTQYF	TGTGCCTCGGGGGGATACACAGATACGCAGTATTTT	TRBJ2-3	.	TRBV11-2	TRBD2
CAISAVDGYTF	TGTGCCATCAGTGCGGTGGATGGCTACACCTTC	TRBJ1-2	.	TRBV10-3	.
CASSPPSLSGNTIYF	TGTGCCAGCAGCCCCCCCTCTCTCTCTGGAAACACCATATATTTT	TRBJ1-3	.	TRBV7-2	.
CASSPRAGPYNEQFF	TGCGCCAGCAGCCCACGCGCTGGTCCTTACAATGAGCAGTTCTTC	TRBJ2-1	.	TRBV4-1	.
CASSLGTSENYEQYF	TGCGCCAGCAGCTTGGGGACTAGCGAGAACTACGAGCAGTACTTC	TRBJ2-7	.	TRBV5-1	TRBD2
CATSRASQGKGAFF	TGTGCCACCAGCAGAGCTTCACAGGGTAAGGGGGCTTTCTTT	TRBJ1-1	.	TRBV15	.
CASSPGLAGVSEQYF	TGTGCCAGCAGTCCTGGACTAGCGGGAGTTAGTGAGCAGTACTTC	TRBJ2-7	.	TRBV5-4	TRBD2
CASSLRQGANSPLHF	TGCGCCAGCAGCCTCCGACAGGGTGCTAATTCACCCCTCCACTTT	TRBJ1-6	.	TRBV5-1	TRBD1
CASRGTGTEAFF	TGCGCCAGCAGGGGGACAGGGACTGAAGCTTTCTTT	TRBJ1-1	.	TRBV10-1	TRBD1
CASSLAGTGKWSYNSPLHF	TGTGCCAGCAGCCTAGCCGGGACAGGGAAATGGTCCTATAATTCACCCCTCCACTTT	TRBJ1-6	.	TRBV7-3	TRBD1
CASSSRGQGETQYF	TGTGCCAGCAGCTCCCGCGGACAGGGAGAGACCCAGTACTTC	TRBJ2-5	.	TRBV11-2	TRBD1
CASSLVSRDGYTF	TGTGCCAGCAGCTTAGTTTCCAGAGATGGCTACACCTTC	TRBJ1-2	few	TRBV7-9	.
CASSYSVKETQYF	TGTGCCAGCAGTTACTCCGTGAAAGAGACCCAGTACTTC	TRBJ2-5	.	TRBV6-5	.
CASSQETSVSSYEQYF	TGCGCCAGCAGCCAAGAAACGAGCGTCTCCTCCTACGAGCAGTACTTC	TRBJ2-7	.	TRBV4-3	.
CASSPPGRAYEQYF	TGTGCCAGCAGTCCCCCGGGACGGGCTTACGAGCAGTACTTC	TRBJ2-7	.	TRBV25-1	.
CASSPGTLNTGELFF	TGTGCCAGCAGCCCCGGGACACTCAACACCGGGGAGCTGTTTTTT	TRBJ2-2	few	TRBV6-5	.
CAISESGGMVDTGELFF	TGTGCCATCAGTGAGTCGGGAGGGATGGTCGACACCGGGGAGCTGTTTTTT	TRBJ2-2	.	TRBV10-3	TRBD2
CASSQGRDYGYTF	TGTGCCAGCTCACAGGGACGGGACTATGGCTACACCTTC	TRBJ1-2	.	TRBV18	.
CASSSPGLATYEQYF	TGTGCCAGTAGTTCACCGGGACTAGCTACCTACGAGCAGTACTTC	TRBJ2-7	once	TRBV19	TRBD2
CASSPDRKTTNEKLFF	TGTGCCAGCAGCCCGGACAGGAAAACAACTAATGAAAAACTGTTTTTT	TRBJ1-4	.	TRBV5-4	TRBD1
CAISVGGGQETQYF	TGTGCCATCAGTGTGGGAGGAGGCCAAGAGACCCAGTACTTC	TRBJ2-5	.	TRBV10-3	.
CASSLLSSSNGELFF	TGTGCCAGCAGTTTATTATCCAGTTCAAACGGGGAGCTGTTTTTT	TRBJ2-2	.	TRBV27	.
CAWSGKAGGQETQYF	TGTGCCTGGAGTGGAAAGGCGGGCGGCCAAGAGACCCAGTACTTC	TRBJ2-5	.	TRBV30	.
CASSRTGDEQYF	TGTGCCAGCAGCAGGACAGGGGACGAGCAGTACTTC	TRBJ2-7	.	TRBV28	TRBD1
CASSDVGQGINEKLFF	TGTGCCAGCAGTGACGTGGGACAGGGGATTAATGAAAAACTGTTTTTT	TRBJ1-4	once	TRBV6-1	TRBD1
CAWKGLQETQYF	TGTGCCTGGAAGGGGCTCCAAGAGACCCAGTACTTC	TRBJ2-5	.	TRBV30	.